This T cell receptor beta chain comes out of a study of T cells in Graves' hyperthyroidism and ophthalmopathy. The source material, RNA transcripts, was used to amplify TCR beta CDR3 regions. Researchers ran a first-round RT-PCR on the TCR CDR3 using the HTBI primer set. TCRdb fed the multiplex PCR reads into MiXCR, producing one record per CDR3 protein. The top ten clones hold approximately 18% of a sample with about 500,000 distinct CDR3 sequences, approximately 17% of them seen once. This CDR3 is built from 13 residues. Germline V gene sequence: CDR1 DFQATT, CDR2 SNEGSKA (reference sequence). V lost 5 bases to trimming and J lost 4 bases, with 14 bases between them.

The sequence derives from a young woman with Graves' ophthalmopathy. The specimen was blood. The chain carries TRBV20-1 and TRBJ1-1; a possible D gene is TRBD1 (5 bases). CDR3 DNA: TGCAGTGCTCGGACGGCGGGGGGCACTGAAGCTTTCTTT. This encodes CSARTAGGTEAFF.